Included here is one TCR beta chain sequence, with context. Antigen: not known. Sequencing was at deep level. Genomic DNA per cell subset filled all wells of several immunoSEQ plates. Sequencing was performed with immunoSEQ multiplex PCR; in TCRdb, only in-frame clones are kept and a portion is missing. Counted here are about 600,000 clones, 97% occurring once; the ten biggest clones make up around 0.06%. Germline lookup yields CDR1 SGHAT and CDR2 FQNNGV. The V gene lost 2 bases and the J gene lost 3 bases, with 5 bases spanning the gap. The CDR3 contains 12 residues. This sample is part of a study of shared clonotypes between healthy human individuals. About the research overall: CD8 memory received one plate per donor, CD8 naive two, CD4 memory three and CD4 naive three.

Study results and caveats: Investigators collected only blood, and repertoires in tissues likely differ.

This sequence was found in a woman in her twenties or thirties in good health. Sequencing was carried out using naive CD4+ T cells sorted from blood. The subset was: CD45RA+ positively selected. J is TRBJ2-7 and V is TRBV11-2, with no clear D. The CDR3 sequence: CASSLKYYEQYF. The CDR3 DNA reads as TGTGCCAGCAGCTTAAAGTACTACGAGCAGTACTTC.